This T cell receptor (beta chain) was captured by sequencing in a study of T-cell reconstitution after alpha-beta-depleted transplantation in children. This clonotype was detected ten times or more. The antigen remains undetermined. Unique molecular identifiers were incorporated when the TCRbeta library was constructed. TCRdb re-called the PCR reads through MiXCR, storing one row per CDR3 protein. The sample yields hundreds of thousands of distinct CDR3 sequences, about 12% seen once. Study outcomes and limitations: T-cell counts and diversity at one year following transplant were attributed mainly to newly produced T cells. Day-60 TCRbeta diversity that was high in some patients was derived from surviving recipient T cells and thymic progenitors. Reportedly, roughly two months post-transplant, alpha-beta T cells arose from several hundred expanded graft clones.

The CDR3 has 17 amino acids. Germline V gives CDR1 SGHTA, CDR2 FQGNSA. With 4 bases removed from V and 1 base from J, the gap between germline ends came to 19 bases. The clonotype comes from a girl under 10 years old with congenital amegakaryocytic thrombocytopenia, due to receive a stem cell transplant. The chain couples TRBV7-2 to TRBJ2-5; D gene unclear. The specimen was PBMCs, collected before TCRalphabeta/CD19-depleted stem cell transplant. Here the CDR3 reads CASSYSGTAPLQETQYF. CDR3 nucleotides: TGTGCCAGCAGCTATTCCGGTACAGCTCCCCTCCAAGAGACCCAGTACTTC.